This TCR beta chain is from a study of cytomegalovirus exposure and HLA in healthy donors. Study-level findings and limits: Productive rates of about 87% or about 30% were seen for most TCR beta V segments in an earlier analysis.

PCR employed 60 Vbeta and 13 Jbeta primers. Libraries were prepared by immunoSEQ multiplex PCR; TCRdb keeps only in-frame clonotypes and omits some of them. The sample consists of about 120,000 clones, around 68% of them appearing once. About this clone: Antigen specificity is unknown.

V shed 1 base and J shed 2 bases, with 18 bases lying between them. Germline V gives CDR1 LGHNA, CDR2 YNFKEQ. The CDR3 is 17 residues long. The chain employs TRBV4-2 and TRBJ2-7; possibly TRBD2 for D (6 bases). This TCR derives from a woman between 50 and 59 years old in good health and CMV-seropositive. The sequenced sample consisted of PBMCs. The CDR3 bases are TGTGCCAGCAGCCAAGCCCACTCCACCGGGACTCCCTACGAGCAGTACTTC. Its protein product is CASSQAHSTGTPYEQYF.